A single sample gave rise to the 13 T cell receptor beta chains below, sequenced in a study of T cell repertoires in cytomegalovirus infection. TCRdb reprocessed the reads via MiXCR and lists one record per CDR3 protein. This sample yields some 220,000 distinct CDR3 sequences, of which 9% to 15% are seen a single time; 1.5% to 2% belongs to the top ten. Sequenced input: PBMCs. The source of these receptors is a human donor in good health (CMV status not recorded). Some clones in this sample may be carry-over from other donors' samples.

This clonotype appeared many times. V and J are TRBV19 and TRBJ2-7; D might be TRBD1 (6 bases). There are 13 residues in the CDR3. Germline CDR1 reads LNHDA; CDR2 reads SQIVND (reference sequence). The V end was cut by 5 bases, the J end by 6 bases, with 14 bases between. The CDR3 DNA follows: TGTGCCAGTAGTTCCTACAGGGTATCCGAGCAGTACTTC. Its protein product is CASSSYRVSEQYF.

This clonotype occurred a few times. This chain joins TRBV12-3 or TRBV12-4 and TRBJ2-1, with 8 nucleotides matching TRBD2. The CDR3 length is 16 residues. The junction had 9 bases not matched to a gene; V was cut back by 6 bases and J by 2 bases. CDR3 in DNA: TGTGCCAGCAGCCCCAACCATAGCGGGGCCTACAATGAGCAGTTCTTC. This codes for CASSPNHSGAYNEQFF.

The chain links TRBV5-6 to TRBJ1-5; the D gene is possibly TRBD1 (5 bases). Trimming removed 2 bases at V and 4 bases at J, with 16 bases between. This CDR3 has 16 amino acids. CDR1 is SGHDT, CDR2 YYEEEE, per germline. For the CDR3, the DNA is TGTGCCAGCAGCTTCGGGACGAGGGGAAAAAATCAGCCCCAGCATTTT. It encodes CASSFGTRGKNQPQHF.

This clonotype was observed at least ten times. The germline gene is not matched at one end of the junction; a read error may be the cause. The chain recombines TRBV28 with TRBJ2-7, with TRBD2 identical over 10 bases. Looked up from germline, CDR1 is MDHEN and CDR2 is SYDVKM. This CDR3 is 12 amino acids long. CDR3 nucleotides: TGTGCCAGCAGTTCCGGACTAGCGGAGATGAGATTC. Amino acid sequence: CASSSGLAEMRF. Variable domain in full (rest from reference TRBV28 and TRBJ2-7): DVKVTQSSRYLVKRTGEKVFLECVQDMDHENMFWYRQDPGLGLRLIYFSYDVKMKEKGDIPEGYSVSREKKERFSLILESASTNQTSMYLCASSSGLAEMRFGPGTRLTVT.

This clonotype occurred a few times. This chain connects TRBV12-3 or TRBV12-4 to TRBJ1-1; possibly TRBD1 for D (5 bases). The CDR3 is made up of 12 amino acids. Deletions cut 6 bases from V and 8 bases from J, with 13 bases between. This chain's CDR3 is CASSPGGEEAFF. In nucleotides, the CDR3 is TGTGCCAGCAGCCCGGGGGGAGAGGAAGCTTTCTTT.

This chain links TRBV29-1 with TRBJ1-3; 9 nucleotides align to TRBD1. Germline CDR1 is SQVTM and CDR2 is ANQGSEA. Germline trimming cut 4 bases from V and 3 bases from J; bases unmatched to any gene: 7. The CDR3 is made up of 15 amino acids. The CDR3 here is CSVGDRAGGGNTIYF. CDR3 sequence (DNA): TGCAGCGTTGGGGACAGGGCCGGAGGTGGAAACACCATATATTTT.

This clonotype was recorded once. Relative to the germline gene, one junction end is altered; a read error may explain this. The V gene is TRBV7-2, the J gene TRBJ1-2; D unresolved. The length of the CDR3 is 13 residues. Looked up from germline, CDR1 is SGHTA and CDR2 is FQGNSA. In DNA form, the CDR3 reads TGTGCCAGCAGCGTAGCCACTGACTATGACTACACCTTC. It codes for CASSVATDYDYTF.

This clonotype was seen a few times. The rearrangement uses TRBV28 and TRBJ2-5, with D perhaps assigned TRBD1 or TRBD2 (7 bases each). V lost 6 bases and J lost 5, with 16 bases in between. Germline CDR1 MDHEN, CDR2 SYDVKM. The CDR3 contains 14 residues. The DNA for the CDR3 is TGTGCCAGCAGGAATACAGGGGAGGGGGAGACCCAGTACTTC. Protein sequence: CASRNTGEGETQYF.

As to this clonotype: A read error is possible here, since a much larger clone lies one base away. V is TRBV7-2 and J is TRBJ2-2; TRBD2 agrees at 10 bases. J gave up 10 bases and V 5 bases, and 7 bases lay outside the gene matches. Germline V gene data show CDR1 as SGHTA and CDR2 as FQGNSA. The CDR3 is 14 residues long. In DNA form, the CDR3 reads TGTGCCAGCAGCATGGGACTAGCGATCGAGGAGCTGTTTTTT. This gives the protein CASSMGLAIEELFF.

In this sample, this clonotype turned up many times. This sequence joins TRBV7-9 and TRBJ2-3; D remains ambiguous. Trimming stripped 5 bases from V and 2 bases from J, with 14 bases between. The CDR3 has 15 amino acids. Germline CDR1 is SEHNR and CDR2 is FQNEAQ (reference sequence). CDR3 sequence (DNA): TGTGCCAGCAGCCAACCGAAGGCATACACAGATACGCAGTATTTT. The encoded protein is CASSQPKAYTDTQYF.

This clonotype was seen a few times. The chain links TRBV6-1 to TRBJ2-2, with D unclear. The germline gives CDR1 MNHNS, CDR2 SASEGT. V gave up 8 bases and J gave up 6 bases, with 7 bases separating them. This CDR3 contains 11 residues. The CDR3 protein is CASRTAGELFF. The CDR3 DNA is TGTGCCAGCCGGACGGCCGGGGAGCTGTTTTTT.

This clonotype was observed a handful of times. With a much larger clone just one base away, this may be a read error. The chain employs TRBV9 and TRBJ1-1; D not resolved. V was shortened by 4 bases and J by 0 bases, with 7 bases between the two germline ends. This CDR3 spans 13 amino acids. The germline gives CDR1 SGDLS, CDR2 YYNGEE. The CDR3 nucleotides read TGTGCCAGCAGCCCTGACATGAACACTGAAGCTTTCTTT. This encodes CASSPDMNTEAFF.

This clonotype was detected ten times or more. The rearrangement uses TRBV7-2 and TRBJ2-1; no clear D. Germline CDR1 reads SGHTA; CDR2 reads FQGNSA. This CDR3 region has 14 residues. The V end was cut by 2 bases, the J end by 2 bases, with 7 bases between. This CDR3 reads CASSLKRAYNEQFF. The CDR3 DNA follows: TGTGCCAGCAGCTTAAAAAGAGCCTACAATGAGCAGTTCTTC.